This T cell receptor (beta chain) emerged from a study of cytomegalovirus exposure and HLA in healthy donors. The PCR employed 60 Vbeta primers together with 13 Jbeta primers. TCRdb's copy holds only in-frame clones and misses some; the assay was immunoSEQ multiplex PCR. The sample has approximately 37,000 clones; roughly 78% are singletons. On this clone: What it binds is unknown.

The study, taken as a whole, reports: One later analysis reportedly identified an Asian-associated ancestry cluster that showed fewer N-insertions than the approximately 700-donor mean. In a later analysis, most CMV-associated TCR beta chains appeared HLA-restricted. Association of a missense DCLRE1C variant with TCR beta V- and J-gene trimming was reported in a later analysis.

Germline V gives CDR1 MGHRA, CDR2 YSYEKL. The CDR3 length is 14 residues. With 2 bases removed from V and 4 bases from J, the gap between germline ends came to 12 bases. The sample comprised PBMCs. The rearrangement uses TRBV4-1 and TRBJ2-7; D perhaps matches TRBD2 (5 bases). The clonotype comes from a male donor in good health and CMV-seronegative. CDR3 protein: CASSQQPSGYEQYF. The CDR3 DNA reads TGCGCCAGCAGCCAACAGCCCAGCGGATACGAGCAGTACTTC.